This T cell receptor (beta chain) originates from a study of Ad26.COV2.S vaccination and SARS-CoV-2 variants (dated by TCRdb to the early 2020s). A note on the overall study: Vaccine-arm donors came from COV1001, a multicentre, randomized, double-blind, placebo-controlled phase I-IIa trial of Ad26.COV2.S in healthy adults. Ad26.COV2.S was given intramuscularly at 5x10^10 or 1x10^11 viral particles, as a single shot or as two shots 56 days apart. TCRbeta repertoire sequencing was used to assess the specificity and breadth of SARS-CoV-2-reactive T cell receptors after Ad26.COV2.S vaccination. The TCR-sequenced set comprised roughly 30 samples: about 19 Ad26.COV2.S vaccine recipients, 5 placebo recipients and 8 SARS-CoV-2 convalescent individuals. Participants in the trial were split at random into five groups of five each, receiving low-dose or high-dose Ad26.COV2.S once or twice, or else placebo on both occasions. Blinding of investigators to trial group allocation was maintained during experiments and outcome assessment. Results and caveats for the whole study, not just this receptor: The authors noted that the TCR breadth and depth analyses may have underestimated total T cell responses. Higher spike-specific TCR breadth was observed in Ad26.COV2.S recipients than in placebo recipients (P = 0.0014). Comparing responses between vaccine doses or regimens was not something the study was powered to do. Substantial breadth of spike-specific CD8+ and CD4+ T cell responses was reported after vaccination. Comparable non-spike TCR breadth was observed between vaccine and placebo recipients, consistent with only spike being contained in the vaccine.

TCRbeta CDR3 regions were sequenced with the immunoSEQ Assay. After extraction, genomic DNA underwent amplification by bias-controlled multiplex PCR, followed by high-throughput sequencing. The published analysis was carried out like this. To quantify the absolute abundance of every unique TCRbeta CDR3 region, sequences were collapsed and filtered. T cell fraction was estimated by normalization of TCRbeta template counts to usable DNA, with usable DNA being measured through amplification of reference genes present in all nucleated cells. Repertoire TCRs were annotated as SARS-CoV-2-specific by exact matching of V gene, CDR3 amino acid sequence and J gene to a known reactive TCR set. MIRA supplied the reference SARS-CoV-2 TCR set, which was filtered for enrichment in COVID-19-positive ImmuneCODE repertoires so that public or cross-reactive TCRs were removed. Based on the MIRA antigens, annotated TCRs were further analysed at the level of specific ORF or position within ORF. Breadth was defined as the number of annotated unique rearrangements divided by the total number of unique productive rearrangements, and depth was defined as the summed frequency of the annotated unique rearrangements. Group comparisons of TCR breadth used two-sided Wilcoxon rank-sum tests. Drawn from immuneACCESS, this table holds only the in-frame rearrangements with V and J called that TCRdb kept. Clones are partly lost; checked studies trace under half to an unresolved V gene and leave the rest unexplained. V, J and clone size are taken as reported in that table, and D and trimming were inferred from the DNA itself. Present in this sample are a few hundred thousand clones, around 89% of which were seen just once. The top ten hold 3.6% of the sample.

Measured from the cysteine to the phenylalanine, the CDR3 is 14 residues long. Only the CDR3 part of the read is kept: 42 bases, read in frame from the first base. V is pruned by 5 bases and J by 3 bases, leaving 6 bases of the junction without a gene match. For CDR1 and CDR2, the germline V gene (reference sequence) lists SEHNR and FQNEAQ. Note on this clone: The specificity of this receptor is unknown. No much larger clonotype is one base removed from it; base qualities were not supplied.

The treatment or condition label, as the study defines it: some 20 received Ad26.COV2.S at low or high dose, single or two shots; roughly five received placebo; per-sample allocation not given. For vaccine and placebo recipients, repertoires were sequenced using samples collected on day 63 after the first injection. In Cohort 1b, about two dozen adults aged 18-55 years were enrolled at a single site in Boston, USA, between 29 July and 7 August 2020. Ad26.COV2.S was a replication-incompetent adenovirus type 26 vector that expressed a prefusion-stabilized SARS-CoV-2 spike protein derived from the original Wuhan strain.

The chain is assembled from TRBV7-9 and TRBJ2-7, with 8 bases in between that match TRBD1. The source material was peripheral blood, sampled in a trial of Ad26.COV2.S vaccine versus placebo. This clonotype was obtained from a person between 18 and 60 years old who received the Ad26.COV2.S COVID-19 vaccine or a placebo. The CDR3 has the sequence CASSPDDRGYEQYF. The DNA sequence reads TGTGCCAGCAGCCCAGACGACAGGGGCTACGAGCAGTACTTC.